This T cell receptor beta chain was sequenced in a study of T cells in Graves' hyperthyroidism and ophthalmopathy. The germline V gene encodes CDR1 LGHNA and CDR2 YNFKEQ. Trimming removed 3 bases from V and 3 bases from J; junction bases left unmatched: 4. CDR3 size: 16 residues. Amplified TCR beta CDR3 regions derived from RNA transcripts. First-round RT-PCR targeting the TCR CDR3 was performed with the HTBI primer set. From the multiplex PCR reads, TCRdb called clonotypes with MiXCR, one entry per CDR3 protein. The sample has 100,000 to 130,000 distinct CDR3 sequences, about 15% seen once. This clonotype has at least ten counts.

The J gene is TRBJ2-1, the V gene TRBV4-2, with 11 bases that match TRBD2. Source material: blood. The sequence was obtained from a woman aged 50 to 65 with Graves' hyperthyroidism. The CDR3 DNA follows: TGTGCCAGCAGCCAGCCCGGGACTAGCGGCTACAATGAGCAGTTCTTC. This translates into CASSQPGTSGYNEQFF.